The rows below give T cell receptor beta chains drawn from one sample of a study of cytomegalovirus exposure and HLA in healthy donors. Sequencing used immunoSEQ multiplex PCR; TCRdb keeps in-frame clones, though not all of them. The sample yields under 85,000 clones, around 92% seen once. The specimen sequenced was PBMCs. These receptors came from a man aged 18 to 35 in good health and CMV-seropositive. Both conserved end residues are part of each CDR3. A D gene is named only where the DNA matches it firmly. Size values are once, few and many counts, or a class for expanded clones, and some rows have none.

V	D	size	J	CDR3	DNA
TRBV6-1	TRBD1	-	TRBJ2-7	CASNVVGQGPYEQYF	TGTGCCAGCAACGTCGTGGGACAGGGTCCCTACGAGCAGTACTTC
TRBV27	TRBD2	-	TRBJ2-1	CASRPGLAGIGEQFF	TGTGCCAGCAGGCCAGGACTAGCGGGTATCGGTGAGCAGTTCTTC
TRBV9	TRBD2	few	TRBJ2-5	CASSVAAGGPEAQETQYF	TGTGCCAGCAGCGTAGCAGCGGGAGGTCCTGAAGCCCAAGAGACCCAGTACTTC
TRBV4-1	TRBD2	-	TRBJ2-1	CASSHRPGLDPYEQFF	TGCGCCAGCAGCCACCGACCGGGACTAGATCCGTATGAGCAGTTCTTC
TRBV19	TRBD1	-	TRBJ1-5	CASSSGGGLSNQPQHF	TGTGCCAGTAGTTCGGGAGGGGGCTTGAGCAATCAGCCCCAGCATTTT
TRBV6-5	TRBD1	-	TRBJ2-1	CASSYRDRGGHEQFF	TGTGCCAGCAGTTACCGGGACAGGGGGGGCCATGAGCAGTTCTTC
TRBV28	TRBD1	-	TRBJ2-3	CASSSSGTGDSDTQYF	TGTGCCAGCAGTTCCTCCGGGACAGGGGACTCAGATACGCAGTATTTT
TRBV10-1	-	once	TRBJ2-3	CASSESVVNPGTDTQYF	TGCGCCAGCAGTGAGTCGGTGGTCAATCCAGGGACAGATACGCAGTATTTT
TRBV5-4	-	-	TRBJ2-3	CASSAGQISTDTQYF	TGTGCCAGCAGCGCGGGACAGATAAGCACAGATACGCAGTATTTT
TRBV7-9	TRBD2	-	TRBJ2-1	CASSLKPSGRATDEQFF	TGTGCCAGCAGCTTAAAACCTAGCGGGAGGGCCACGGATGAGCAGTTCTTC
TRBV27	-	-	TRBJ1-1	CASSLSAGPATEAFF	TGTGCCAGCAGTTTATCAGCAGGGCCGGCGACTGAAGCTTTCTTT
TRBV19	TRBD1	-	TRBJ1-4	CASRGMTGGAGEKLFF	TGTGCCAGTAGAGGGATGACAGGGGGCGCAGGCGAAAAACTGTTTTTT
TRBV28	TRBD1	few	TRBJ1-5	CASSQTGISNQPQHF	TGTGCCAGCAGCCAGACAGGGATAAGCAATCAGCCCCAGCATTTT
TRBV7-9	TRBD1	-	TRBJ2-1	CASSLTGPVEFF	TGTGCCAGCAGCCTGACAGGGCCCGTGGAGTTCTTC
TRBV11-1	-	-	TRBJ2-7	CASSLGRWGNGFTYEQYF	TGTGCCAGCAGCTTAGGAAGATGGGGCAACGGGTTTACCTACGAGCAGTACTTC
TRBV27	TRBD1	-	TRBJ2-1	CASSPLTGTGQYNEQFF	TGTGCCAGCAGTCCTTTAACCGGGACAGGGCAATACAATGAGCAGTTCTTC
TRBV29-1	-	-	TRBJ1-1	CSIQGLNTEAFF	TGCAGCATCCAGGGGTTGAACACTGAAGCTTTCTTT
TRBV11-3	TRBD2	-	TRBJ2-1	CASSLRNSGNSYNEQFF	TGTGCCAGCAGCTTAAGGAATAGCGGGAACTCCTACAATGAGCAGTTCTTC
TRBV28	-	-	TRBJ2-7	CASRGGPSGYEQYF	TGTGCCAGCAGGGGGGGGCCTAGCGGCTACGAGCAGTACTTC
TRBV5-1	TRBD1	few	TRBJ2-7	CASSLVRGLPEQYF	TGCGCCAGCAGCTTGGTTAGGGGGCTACCCGAGCAGTACTTC
TRBV4-1	TRBD2	-	TRBJ2-5	CASSPPAGGPGGETQYF	TGCGCCAGCAGCCCGCCAGCGGGAGGGCCGGGTGGAGAGACCCAGTACTTC
TRBV6-4	TRBD1	-	TRBJ1-5	CASSVQGSDQPQHF	TGTGCCAGCAGTGTACAGGGGTCTGATCAGCCCCAGCATTTT
TRBV19	-	-	TRBJ1-5	CASSMGEGQPQHF	TGTGCCAGTAGTATGGGCGAAGGTCAGCCCCAGCATTTT
TRBV29-1	-	-	TRBJ1-1	CSVEGAAKRNTEAFF	TGCAGCGTTGAAGGGGCAGCAAAACGGAACACTGAAGCTTTCTTT
TRBV5-6	TRBD1	-	TRBJ2-5	CASSLPGQGSRETQYF	TGTGCCAGCAGCTTACCGGGACAGGGATCCCGAGAGACCCAGTACTTC
TRBV5-1	TRBD2	-	TRBJ2-7	CASSLVGRPLGEQYF	TGCGCCAGCAGCTTGGTCGGGAGGCCCCTTGGGGAGCAGTACTTC
TRBV6-4	TRBD2	-	TRBJ2-1	CASSDELAGVSLQFF	TGTGCCAGCAGTGACGAGCTAGCGGGAGTCTCTCTTCAGTTCTTC
TRBV7-9	-	-	TRBJ2-1	CASSSRSVLSYNEQFF	TGTGCCAGCAGTTCGCGTAGCGTCTTATCCTACAATGAGCAGTTCTTC
TRBV7-2	TRBD1	-	TRBJ2-1	CASSLAGTGWAEQFF	TGTGCCAGCAGCTTAGCTGGGACAGGGTGGGCCGAGCAGTTCTTC
TRBV30	-	-	TRBJ2-7	CAWQGGYYEQYF	TGTGCCTGGCAGGGTGGCTACTACGAGCAGTACTTC
TRBV6-4	-	-	TRBJ2-7	CASSDSGRGRPYEQYF	TGTGCCAGCAGTGACTCCGGGCGGGGGCGTCCCTACGAGCAGTACTTC
TRBV2	TRBD2	once	TRBJ2-5	CASSGGLALETQYF	TGTGCCAGCAGTGGTGGACTAGCGCTAGAGACCCAGTACTTC
TRBV5-4	TRBD2	-	TRBJ2-3	CASSLFGLAVNTDTQYF	TGTGCCAGCAGCTTGTTTGGACTAGCGGTCAACACAGATACGCAGTATTTT
TRBV2	-	-	TRBJ2-7	CASSAQGYEQYF	TGTGCCAGCAGTGCGCAGGGATACGAGCAGTACTTC
TRBV19	TRBD2	-	TRBJ2-7	CASSIQGGNPYEQYF	TGTGCCAGTAGTATCCAGGGAGGGAATCCCTACGAGCAGTACTTC
TRBV28	TRBD1	-	TRBJ2-1	CASSLWDRGSEQFF	TGTGCCAGCAGTTTATGGGACAGGGGAAGTGAGCAGTTCTTC
TRBV7-6	TRBD2	-	TRBJ2-7	CASSSRLAERAYEQYF	TGTGCCAGCAGCTCCCGACTAGCGGAGAGGGCCTACGAGCAGTACTTC
TRBV7-9	TRBD1	-	TRBJ1-4	CASAGGFNEKLFF	TGTGCCAGCGCAGGGGGATTTAATGAAAAACTGTTTTTT
TRBV15	-	-	TRBJ2-7	CATRGGNYEQYF	TGTGCCACCCGAGGTGGTAACTACGAGCAGTACTTC
TRBV5-4	TRBD2	-	TRBJ2-3	CASSPGVAGRAADTQYF	TGTGCCAGCAGCCCCGGGGTAGCGGGGAGAGCGGCAGATACGCAGTATTTT
TRBV2	-	-	TRBJ1-3	CASSPRTGSGNTIYF	TGTGCCAGCAGTCCTCGAACAGGCTCTGGAAACACCATATATTTT
TRBV28	TRBD1	-	TRBJ1-4	CASSYRGQKLFF	TGTGCCAGCAGCTACAGGGGGCAAAAACTGTTTTTT
TRBV28	TRBD2	-	TRBJ2-1	CASSEPGDSGSWNEQFF	TGTGCCAGCAGTGAGCCTGGGGATAGCGGGAGTTGGAATGAGCAGTTCTTC
TRBV14	TRBD1	-	TRBJ1-2	CASSQYRGEGYTF	TGTGCCAGCAGCCAGTACAGGGGTGAGGGCTACACCTTC
TRBV11-2	TRBD1	-	TRBJ1-5	CASSHSTGGPQHF	TGTGCCAGCAGCCACTCGACAGGGGGGCCCCAGCATTTT
TRBV4-1	TRBD2	-	TRBJ2-1	CASSLAGVRGNEQFF	TGCGCCAGCAGCCTAGCGGGAGTCCGAGGGAATGAGCAGTTCTTC
TRBV30	-	-	TRBJ1-1	CAWSPTVLNTEAFF	TGTGCCTGGAGTCCGACAGTTTTGAACACTGAAGCTTTCTTT
TRBV21-1	-	-	TRBJ2-4	CASSKSQDRPKNIQYF	TGTGCCAGCAGCAAATCCCAGGACAGACCCAAAAACATTCAGTACTTC
TRBV7-9	-	-	TRBJ2-7	CASSWGLYEQYF	TGTGCCAGCAGCTGGGGCCTCTACGAGCAGTACTTC
TRBV15	-	-	TRBJ1-2	CATSRDVGRGYTVYGYTF	TGTGCCACCAGCAGAGACGTTGGGAGGGGATATACGGTCTATGGCTACACCTTC
TRBV30	TRBD1	-	TRBJ1-2	CAWDDRGSYGYTF	TGTGCCTGGGATGACAGGGGTTCCTATGGCTACACCTTC
TRBV6-1	TRBD2	-	TRBJ2-7	CASSVASGSAYEQYF	TGTGCCAGCAGTGTGGCTAGCGGGTCTGCCTACGAGCAGTACTTC
TRBV19	TRBD1	-	TRBJ1-4	CASTPTGTVNEKLFF	TGTGCCAGTACCCCCACCGGGACAGTAAATGAAAAACTGTTTTTT